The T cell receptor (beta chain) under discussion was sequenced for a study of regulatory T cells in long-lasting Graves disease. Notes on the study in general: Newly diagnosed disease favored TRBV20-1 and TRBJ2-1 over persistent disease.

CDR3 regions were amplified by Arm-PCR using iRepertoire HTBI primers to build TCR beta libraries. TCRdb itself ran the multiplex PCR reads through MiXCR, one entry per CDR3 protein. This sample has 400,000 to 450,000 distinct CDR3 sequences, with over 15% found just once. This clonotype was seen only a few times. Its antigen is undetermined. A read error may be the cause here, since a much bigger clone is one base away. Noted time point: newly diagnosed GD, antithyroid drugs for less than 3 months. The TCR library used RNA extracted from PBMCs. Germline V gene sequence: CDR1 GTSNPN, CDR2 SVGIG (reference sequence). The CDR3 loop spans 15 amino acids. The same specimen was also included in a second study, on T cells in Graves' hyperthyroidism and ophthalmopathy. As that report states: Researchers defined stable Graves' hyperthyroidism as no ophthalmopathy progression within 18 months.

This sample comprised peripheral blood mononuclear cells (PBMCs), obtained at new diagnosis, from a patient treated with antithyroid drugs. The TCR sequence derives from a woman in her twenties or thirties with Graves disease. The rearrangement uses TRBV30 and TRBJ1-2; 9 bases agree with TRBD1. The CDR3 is CAWTPPGTGWYGCTF. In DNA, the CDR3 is TGTGCCTGGACCCCGCCCGGGACAGGGTGGTATGGCTGCACCTTC.